What follows are 5 T cell receptor beta chains derived from one specimen sequenced in a study of regulatory T cells in long-lasting Graves disease. Combining iRepertoire HTBI primers with Arm-PCR of CDR3 regions, the authors built TCR beta libraries. TCRdb re-called the multiplex PCR reads through MiXCR, storing one row per CDR3 protein. The sample includes 400,000 to 500,000 distinct CDR3 sequences, 14% of them seen just once. As to time point: newly diagnosed GD, antithyroid drugs for less than 3 months. Researchers made the TCR library from RNA that was extracted from PBMCs. Another study also made use of these data, one on T cells in Graves' hyperthyroidism and ophthalmopathy.

The sequences come from peripheral blood mononuclear cells (PBMCs), collected at new diagnosis, from a patient treated with antithyroid drugs. The source is a woman between 50 and 59 years old with Graves disease.

This clonotype was seen a few times. The chain couples TRBV10-2 to TRBJ1-1; no reliable D call. CDR3 length: 15 residues. CDR1 is WSHSY and CDR2 is SAAADI in the germline V gene. V dropped 3 bases and J dropped 2 bases, with 13 bases sitting between them. As DNA, the CDR3 is TGCGCCAGCAGTGACAAAGACGCATCTAACACTGAAGCTTTCTTT. Protein sequence: CASSDKDASNTEAFF.

This clonotype was counted ten times or more. V gene TRBV11-2 combines with J gene TRBJ2-1; 13 bases line up with TRBD2. The ends lost 4 bases at V and 12 bases at J; junction bases unmatched: 12. The length of the CDR3 is 16 residues. In germline, CDR1 is SGHAT, CDR2 FQNNGV. The DNA of the CDR3 is TGTGCCAGCAGCTCGGGGACGGGACTAGCGGGACGCCGGCAGTTCTTC. Protein product: CASSSGTGLAGRRQFF.

The chain couples TRBV6-2 or TRBV6-3 to TRBJ1-4; TRBD1 is a possible D gene (5 bases). This CDR3 comprises 15 residues. V lost 0 bases, J lost 10 bases, and 15 bases lay in between. Germline assignment: CDR1 MNHEY and CDR2 SVGEGT. The CDR3 DNA sequence: TGTGCCAGCAGTTACTCGAGACAGCTGGGGGGAAAACTGTTTTTT. Its translation: CASSYSRQLGGKLFF.

With regard to this clonotype: This clone may be a read error of a much larger clone one base away. The genes are TRBV27 and TRBJ1-1, with a tentative D call TRBD1 (5 bases). The J call may not be correct, given that the DNA end is closer to TRBJ2-3. Germline CDR1 reads MNHEY; CDR2 reads SMNVEV (reference sequence). The CDR3 sequence is 13 residues long. The CDR3 bases are TGTGCCAGAAGTTTCAGGGCCGGGGATACGCAGTATTTT. Its protein is CARSFRAGDTQYF.

A few counts support this clonotype. This sequence joins TRBV30 and TRBJ1-4; D may be TRBD1 (5 bases). The CDR3 is 13 amino acids. Germline V lookup: CDR1 GTSNPN, CDR2 SVGIG (reference sequence). Trimming took off 1 base at V and 5 bases at J, with 8 bases between the two ends. DNA for the CDR3: TGTGCCTGGAGTGAAGGGACCAATGAAAAACTGTTTTTT. Amino acid sequence: CAWSEGTNEKLFF.